This TCR beta chain stems from a study of T cells after somatic rescue of genetic block. The CDR3 extends over 14 amino acids. Germline values: CDR1 SQVTM, CDR2 ANQGSEA. V lost 4 bases and J 9 bases, leaving 19 bases between the germline ends. Profiling relied on immunoSEQ multiplex PCR, and the TCRdb table lists in-frame clones only, not all of them. The repertoire holds approximately 67,000 clones, roughly 94% seen once, with approximately 3% in the top ten. This TCR came from a man aged 35 to 55. The genes are TRBV29-1 and TRBJ1-5, with D tentatively TRBD1 (5 bases). The sequenced sample consisted of peripheral blood mononuclear cells (PBMCs). CDR3 DNA sequence: TGCAGCGTTGGGACCGGGACGGAGGGTTTGCCCCAGCATTTT. This translates into CSVGTGTEGLPQHF.